These T cell receptor beta chains were read from a single sample in a study of T cell responses to AZD1222 COVID-19 vaccine. Here immunoSEQ multiplex PCR was the method, and the copy in TCRdb shows in-frame clones only, minus some. The sample records 150,000 to 250,000 clones, approximately 95% being singletons. This specimen consisted of peripheral blood, obtained 28 days after the second AZD1222 dose. Every receptor here comes from an adult who received the AZD1222 COVID-19 vaccine. CDR3s include the opening cysteine and the closing phenylalanine or tryptophan. The D gene is left open where the match is weak. Clone size, where shown, is once, few, many, or a class for clones that have expanded.

J: TRBJ1-2
V: TRBV5-1
size: .
D: .
CDR3: CASSLANYIGYQGYTF
DNA: TGCGCCAGCAGCTTGGCGAACTATATAGGGTATCAGGGCTACACCTTC

J: TRBJ1-2
V: TRBV4-3
size: .
D: .
CDR3: CASSQYRGDYGYTF
DNA: TGCGCCAGCAGCCAGTATCGGGGAGACTATGGCTACACCTTC

J: TRBJ1-4
V: TRBV7-6
size: .
D: .
CDR3: CASTLKEKLFF
DNA: TGTGCCAGCACCTTAAAAGAAAAACTGTTTTTT

J: TRBJ1-1
V: TRBV5-1
size: .
D: TRBD1
CDR3: CASSLDRGANTEAFF
DNA: TGCGCCAGCAGCTTGGACAGGGGTGCGAACACTGAAGCTTTCTTT

J: TRBJ1-2
V: TRBV7-2
size: .
D: TRBD1
CDR3: CASSPTQGIYGYTF
DNA: TGTGCCAGCTCTCCAACACAGGGGATCTATGGCTACACCTTC

J: TRBJ1-2
V: TRBV20-1
size: .
D: TRBD1
CDR3: CSASATGYGYTF
DNA: TGCAGTGCTAGTGCGACAGGGTATGGCTACACCTTC

J: TRBJ1-1
V: TRBV5-4
size: .
D: .
CDR3: CASSRGENTEAFF
DNA: TGTGCCAGCAGCAGGGGGGAGAACACTGAAGCTTTCTTT

J: TRBJ1-3
V: TRBV4-1
size: .
D: .
CDR3: CASSQEFARNTIYF
DNA: TGCGCCAGCAGCCAAGAATTTGCAAGAAACACCATATATTTT

J: TRBJ1-3
V: TRBV5-4
size: .
D: .
CDR3: CASSFGGSGNTIYF
DNA: TGTGCCAGCAGCTTCGGGGGTTCTGGAAACACCATATATTTT

J: TRBJ2-7
V: TRBV28
size: .
D: .
CDR3: CASTPRGVYEQYF
DNA: TGTGCCAGCACCCCCAGGGGGGTCTACGAGCAGTACTTC

J: TRBJ2-5
V: TRBV7-2
size: .
D: TRBD2
CDR3: CASSLTTSHETQYF
DNA: TGTGCCAGCAGTCTAACGACTAGCCACGAGACCCAGTACTTC

J: TRBJ1-2
V: TRBV9
size: .
D: .
CDR3: CASSVVQGGYTF
DNA: TGTGCCAGCAGCGTAGTACAAGGTGGCTACACCTTC

J: TRBJ1-2
V: TRBV29-1
size: .
D: .
CDR3: CSVWGAVYGYTF
DNA: TGCAGCGTATGGGGAGCGGTCTATGGCTACACCTTC

J: TRBJ1-5
V: TRBV18
size: .
D: .
CDR3: CASSPQGDNQPQHF
DNA: TGTGCCAGCTCACCCCAGGGTGACAATCAGCCCCAGCATTTT

J: TRBJ2-5
V: TRBV2
size: .
D: .
CDR3: CASHTDQETQYF
DNA: TGTGCCAGCCACACCGACCAAGAGACCCAGTACTTC

J: TRBJ1-6
V: TRBV20-1
size: .
D: TRBD1
CDR3: CSASNPKGARNSPLHF
DNA: TGCAGTGCTAGTAATCCGAAGGGGGCGCGGAATTCACCCCTCCACTTT

J: TRBJ1-5
V: TRBV6-2/TRBV6-3
size: .
D: TRBD1
CDR3: CASSYSGQGNQPQHF
DNA: TGTGCCAGCAGTTACTCTGGACAGGGTAATCAGCCCCAGCATTTT

J: TRBJ1-6
V: TRBV19
size: .
D: TRBD1
CDR3: CASKGTGFRNSPLHF
DNA: TGTGCCAGTAAAGGGACAGGGTTCCGGAATTCACCCCTCCACTTT

J: TRBJ1-5
V: TRBV19
size: .
D: .
CDR3: CASSGKNQPQHF
DNA: TGTGCCAGTAGCGGTAAGAATCAGCCCCAGCATTTT

J: TRBJ1-1
V: TRBV6-5
size: .
D: TRBD1
CDR3: CASSYMTGTEAFF
DNA: TGTGCCAGCAGTTACATGACAGGGACTGAAGCTTTCTTT

J: TRBJ2-6
V: TRBV9
size: .
D: .
CDR3: CASSAEMGANVLTF
DNA: TGTGCCAGCAGCGCCGAGATGGGGGCCAACGTCCTGACTTTC

J: TRBJ2-1
V: TRBV7-2
size: .
D: TRBD2
CDR3: CASSLEAGIGNEQFF
DNA: TGTGCCAGCAGCTTAGAAGCGGGGATTGGAAATGAGCAGTTCTTC

J: TRBJ1-5
V: TRBV7-2
size: .
D: .
CDR3: CASSLLGTGNQPQHF
DNA: TGTGCCAGCAGCTTGTTAGGGACCGGCAATCAGCCCCAGCATTTT

J: TRBJ1-1
V: TRBV2
size: .
D: .
CDR3: CASSKGENTEAFF
DNA: TGTGCCAGCAGTAAGGGGGAGAACACTGAAGCTTTCTTT

J: TRBJ2-7
V: TRBV7-9
size: .
D: TRBD1
CDR3: CASSLSEDREKF
DNA: TGTGCCAGCAGCTTAAGTGAGGACAGGGAAAAGTTC

J: TRBJ2-7
V: TRBV7-2
size: .
D: .
CDR3: CASSSRTMLRSYEQYF
DNA: TGTGCCAGCAGCTCCCGCACCATGCTTCGGAGCTACGAGCAGTACTTC

J: TRBJ2-2
V: TRBV4-2
size: .
D: .
CDR3: CASSQDRWGGELFF
DNA: TGTGCCAGCAGCCAAGACAGATGGGGCGGGGAGCTGTTTTTT

J: TRBJ2-3
V: TRBV12-3/TRBV12-4
size: .
D: .
CDR3: CASSLGGMASQYF
DNA: TGTGCCAGCAGTCTCGGCGGGATGGCGTCGCAGTATTTT

J: TRBJ2-5
V: TRBV24-1
size: .
D: TRBD2
CDR3: CATSDRTSGGRETQYF
DNA: TGTGCCACCAGTGATCGGACTAGCGGGGGGAGGGAGACCCAGTACTTC

J: TRBJ2-1
V: TRBV6-5
size: .
D: TRBD2
CDR3: CASSYFPSGMNEQFF
DNA: TGTGCCAGCAGTTACTTCCCTAGCGGGATGAATGAGCAGTTCTTC

J: TRBJ2-2
V: TRBV12-3/TRBV12-4
size: .
D: .
CDR3: CASSFYVVGELFF
DNA: TGTGCCAGCAGTTTCTACGTTGTCGGGGAGCTGTTTTTT

J: TRBJ1-5
V: TRBV18
size: .
D: TRBD1
CDR3: CASSSTGSVDQPQHF
DNA: TGTGCCAGCTCATCGACAGGGTCGGTGGATCAGCCCCAGCATTTT

J: TRBJ1-3
V: TRBV5-8
size: .
D: .
CDR3: CASSPGSGNTIYF
DNA: TGTGCCAGCAGCCCAGGCTCTGGAAACACCATATATTTT

J: TRBJ1-3
V: TRBV30
size: .
D: .
CDR3: CAWSFVLTLSGNTIYF
DNA: TGTGCCTGGAGTTTCGTACTGACACTCTCTGGAAACACCATATATTTT

J: TRBJ1-4
V: TRBV9
size: .
D: .
CDR3: CASSAGGPAWHEKLFF
DNA: TGTGCCAGCAGCGCTGGTGGACCGGCCTGGCATGAAAAACTGTTTTTT

J: TRBJ2-2
V: TRBV7-8
size: .
D: .
CDR3: CASSPRDGGTGELFF
DNA: TGTGCCAGCAGCCCCCGGGACGGTGGCACCGGGGAGCTGTTTTTT

J: TRBJ1-5
V: TRBV28
size: .
D: TRBD1
CDR3: CASSPTGQPQHF
DNA: TGTGCCAGCAGTCCGACAGGGCAGCCCCAGCATTTT

J: TRBJ2-7
V: TRBV5-5
size: .
D: .
CDR3: CASSLRTYSRTRDEQYF
DNA: TGTGCCAGCAGCTTGAGAACCTACTCCAGGACCCGCGACGAGCAGTACTTC

J: TRBJ2-1
V: TRBV6-2/TRBV6-3
size: .
D: TRBD2
CDR3: CASSYLVGTSGGWYNEQFF
DNA: TGTGCCAGCAGTTACTTGGTCGGGACTAGCGGGGGATGGTACAATGAGCAGTTCTTC

J: TRBJ1-2
V: TRBV6-2/TRBV6-3
size: once
D: .
CDR3: CASSWTGTNYGYTF
DNA: TGTGCCAGCAGTTGGACGGGCACTAACTATGGCTACACCTTC

J: TRBJ1-2
V: TRBV5-4
size: .
D: .
CDR3: CASSLPTDSRYGYTF
DNA: TGTGCCAGCAGCTTGCCGACCGACTCACGCTATGGCTACACCTTC

J: TRBJ2-1
V: TRBV18
size: once
D: .
CDR3: CASSPVRNEQFF
DNA: TGTGCCAGCTCCCCTGTTCGCAATGAGCAGTTCTTC

J: TRBJ1-1
V: TRBV19
size: .
D: TRBD1
CDR3: CASSPGTGGSEAFF
DNA: TGTGCCAGTAGTCCCGGGACAGGGGGCTCTGAAGCTTTCTTT

J: TRBJ1-5
V: TRBV19
size: .
D: TRBD1
CDR3: CASTTGGGFPQHF
DNA: TGTGCCAGTACGACGGGAGGGGGCTTCCCCCAGCATTTT

J: TRBJ1-1
V: TRBV7-9
size: few
D: .
CDR3: CASSLVQEAFF
DNA: TGTGCCAGCAGCTTAGTCCAGGAAGCTTTCTTT

J: TRBJ2-1
V: TRBV13
size: few
D: TRBD2
CDR3: CASSSDSGEVDEQFF
DNA: TGTGCCAGCAGCTCCGACAGCGGGGAGGTGGATGAGCAGTTCTTC

J: TRBJ2-3
V: TRBV6-2/TRBV6-3
size: .
D: TRBD2
CDR3: CASSYSRGTGTDTQYF
DNA: TGTGCCAGCAGTTACTCGCGGGGGACCGGCACAGATACGCAGTATTTT